This T cell receptor beta chain emerged from a study of blood T cell repertoires in COVID-19. Study information: Material from acute and convalescent COVID-19 was sourced from the United States, Italy and Spain. Nucleic acid was either cDNA or gDNA, and it came from T cells, B-cell-depleted T cells, or PBMCs.

Looked up from germline, CDR1 is SQVTM and CDR2 is ANQGSEA. J gave up 2 bases and V 2 bases, and 3 bases lay outside the gene matches. The CDR3 contains 16 residues. Original methodology: Estimated nucleated cell counts came from reference gene primer amplification. Sequencing used immunoSEQ multiplex PCR; TCRdb keeps in-frame clones, though not all of them. V and J calls and clone size come straight from that table; D and trimming were deduced from the DNA. Of about 240,000 clones listed, around four fifths are singletons. This TCR derives from a man aged 25 to 40 who had recovered from COVID-19. The chain links TRBV29-1 to TRBJ2-3; 14 bases agree with TRBD2. Sample: peripheral blood. The CDR3, as DNA: TGCAGCGTTGAAATGGGACTAGCGGGGGTCACAGATACGCAGTATTTT. It translates to CSVEMGLAGVTDTQYF.